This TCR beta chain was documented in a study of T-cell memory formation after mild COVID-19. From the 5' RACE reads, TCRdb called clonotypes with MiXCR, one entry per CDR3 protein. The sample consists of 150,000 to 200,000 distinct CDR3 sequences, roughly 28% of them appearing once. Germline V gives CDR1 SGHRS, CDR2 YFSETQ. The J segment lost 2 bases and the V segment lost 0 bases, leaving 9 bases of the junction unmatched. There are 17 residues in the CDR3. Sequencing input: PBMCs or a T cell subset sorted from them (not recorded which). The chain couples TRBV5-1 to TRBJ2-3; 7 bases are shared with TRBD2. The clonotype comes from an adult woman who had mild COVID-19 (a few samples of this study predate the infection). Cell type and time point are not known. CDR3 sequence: CASSLEPSGLSTDTQYF. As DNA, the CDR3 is TGCGCCAGCAGCTTGGAGCCTAGCGGACTTTCCACAGATACGCAGTATTTT.